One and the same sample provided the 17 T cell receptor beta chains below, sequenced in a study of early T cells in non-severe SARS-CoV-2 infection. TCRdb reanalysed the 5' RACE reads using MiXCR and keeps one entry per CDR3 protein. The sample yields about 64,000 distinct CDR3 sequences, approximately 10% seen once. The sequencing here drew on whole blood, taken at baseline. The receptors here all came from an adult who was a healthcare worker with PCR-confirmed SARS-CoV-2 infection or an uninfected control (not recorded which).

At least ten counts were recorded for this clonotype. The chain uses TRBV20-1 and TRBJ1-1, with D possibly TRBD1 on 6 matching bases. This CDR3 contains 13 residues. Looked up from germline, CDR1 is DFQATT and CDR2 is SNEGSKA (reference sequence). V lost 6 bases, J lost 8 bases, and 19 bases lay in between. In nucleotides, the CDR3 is TGCAGTGCGGCCGGGCGAAGGGGGAGAGAAGCTTTCTTT. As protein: CSAAGRRGREAFF.

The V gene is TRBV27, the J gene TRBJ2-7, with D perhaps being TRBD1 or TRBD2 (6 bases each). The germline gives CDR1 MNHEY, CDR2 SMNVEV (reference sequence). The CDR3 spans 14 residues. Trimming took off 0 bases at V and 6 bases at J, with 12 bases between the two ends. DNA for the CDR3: TGTGCCAGCAGTTTATCGGGGGCGGGGCCCGAGCAGTACTTC. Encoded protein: CASSLSGAGPEQYF.

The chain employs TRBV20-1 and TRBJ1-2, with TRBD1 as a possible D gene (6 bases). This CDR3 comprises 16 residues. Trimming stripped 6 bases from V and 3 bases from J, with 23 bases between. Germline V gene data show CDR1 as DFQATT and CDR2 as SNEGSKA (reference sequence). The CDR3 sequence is CSADRTDRVWDYGYTF. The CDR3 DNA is TGCAGTGCAGATCGGACAGATCGCGTTTGGGACTATGGCTACACCTTC.

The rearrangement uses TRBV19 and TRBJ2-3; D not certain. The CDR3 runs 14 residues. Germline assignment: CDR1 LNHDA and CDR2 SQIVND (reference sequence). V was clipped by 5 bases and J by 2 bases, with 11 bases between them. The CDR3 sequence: CASSPVRLTDTQYF. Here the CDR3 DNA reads TGTGCCAGTAGTCCCGTGCGGCTCACAGATACGCAGTATTTT.

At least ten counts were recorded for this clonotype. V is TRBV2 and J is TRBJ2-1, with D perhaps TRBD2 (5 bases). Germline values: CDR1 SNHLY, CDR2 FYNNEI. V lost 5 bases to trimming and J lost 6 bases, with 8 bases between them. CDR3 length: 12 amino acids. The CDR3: CASSPTSNEQFF. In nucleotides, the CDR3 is TGTGCCAGCAGTCCCACTAGCAATGAGCAGTTCTTC.

The CDR3: CASTETYNEQFF. CDR3 bases: TGCGCCAGCACTGAGACCTACAATGAGCAGTTCTTC. The gene calls are TRBV5-1 and TRBJ2-1; no firm D call. From germline, CDR1 is SGHRS and CDR2 YFSETQ. The V gene lost 6 bases and the J gene lost 2 bases, with 6 bases spanning the gap. The length of the CDR3 is 12 residues.

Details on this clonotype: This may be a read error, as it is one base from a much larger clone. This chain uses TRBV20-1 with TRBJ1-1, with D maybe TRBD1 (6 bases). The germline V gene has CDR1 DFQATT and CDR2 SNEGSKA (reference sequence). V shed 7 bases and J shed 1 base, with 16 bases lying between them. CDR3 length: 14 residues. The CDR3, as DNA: TGCAGTGTCCTGTCGGGGGCTGCGAACACTGAAGCTTTCTTT. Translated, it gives CSVLSGAANTEAFF.

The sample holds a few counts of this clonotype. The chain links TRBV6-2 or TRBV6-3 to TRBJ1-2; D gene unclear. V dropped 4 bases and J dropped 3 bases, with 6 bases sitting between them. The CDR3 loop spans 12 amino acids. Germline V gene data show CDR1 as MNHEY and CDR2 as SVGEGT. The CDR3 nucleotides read TGTGCCAGCAGTTGGGAATACTATGGCTACACCTTC. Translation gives CASSWEYYGYTF.

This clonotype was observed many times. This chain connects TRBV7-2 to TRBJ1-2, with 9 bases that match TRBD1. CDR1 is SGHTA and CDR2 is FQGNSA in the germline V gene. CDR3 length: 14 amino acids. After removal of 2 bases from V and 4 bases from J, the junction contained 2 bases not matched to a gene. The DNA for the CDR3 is TGTGCCAGCAGCTTAACGACAGGGGGCTATGGCTACACCTTC. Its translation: CASSLTTGGYGYTF.

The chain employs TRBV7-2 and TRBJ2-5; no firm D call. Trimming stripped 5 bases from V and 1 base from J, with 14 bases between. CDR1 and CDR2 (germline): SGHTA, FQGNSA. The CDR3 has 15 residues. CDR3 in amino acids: CASSLPRTGQETQYF. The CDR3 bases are TGTGCCAGCAGCCTCCCCCGAACGGGCCAAGAGACCCAGTACTTC.

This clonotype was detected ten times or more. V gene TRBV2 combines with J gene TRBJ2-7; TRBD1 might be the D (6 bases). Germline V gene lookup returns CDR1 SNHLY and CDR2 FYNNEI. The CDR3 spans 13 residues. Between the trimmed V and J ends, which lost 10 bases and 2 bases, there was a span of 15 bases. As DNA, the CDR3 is TGTGCCACAACCGGGACAACTGCCTACGAGCAGTACTTC. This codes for CATTGTTAYEQYF.

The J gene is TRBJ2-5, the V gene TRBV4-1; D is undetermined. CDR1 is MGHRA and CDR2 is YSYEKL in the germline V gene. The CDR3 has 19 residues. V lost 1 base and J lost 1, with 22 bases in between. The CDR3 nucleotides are TGCGCCAGCAGCCAAGCTGTGACCACTGCTGCCGTGGTCCAAGAGACCCAGTACTTC. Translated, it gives CASSQAVTTAAVVQETQYF.

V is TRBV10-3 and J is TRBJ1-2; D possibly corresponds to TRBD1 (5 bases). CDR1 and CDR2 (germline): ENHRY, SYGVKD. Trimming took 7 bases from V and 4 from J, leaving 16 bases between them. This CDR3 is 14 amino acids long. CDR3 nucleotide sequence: TGTGCCATCACGGACACGATGGTGGGCTATGGCTACACCTTC. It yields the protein CAITDTMVGYGYTF.

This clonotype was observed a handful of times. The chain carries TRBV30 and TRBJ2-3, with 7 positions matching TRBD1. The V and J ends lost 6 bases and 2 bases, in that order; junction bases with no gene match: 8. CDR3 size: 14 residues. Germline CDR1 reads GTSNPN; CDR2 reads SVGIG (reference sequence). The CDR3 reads CACTPGTDTDTQYF. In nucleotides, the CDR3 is TGTGCCTGTACGCCCGGGACAGACACAGATACGCAGTATTTT.

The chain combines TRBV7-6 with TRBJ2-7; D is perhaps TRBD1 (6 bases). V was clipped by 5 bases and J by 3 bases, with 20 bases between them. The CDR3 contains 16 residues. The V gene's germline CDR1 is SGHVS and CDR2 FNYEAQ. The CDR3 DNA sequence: TGTGCCAGCAGCCCCCTCGATCACAGGGTTAACTACGAGCAGTACTTC. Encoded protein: CASSPLDHRVNYEQYF.

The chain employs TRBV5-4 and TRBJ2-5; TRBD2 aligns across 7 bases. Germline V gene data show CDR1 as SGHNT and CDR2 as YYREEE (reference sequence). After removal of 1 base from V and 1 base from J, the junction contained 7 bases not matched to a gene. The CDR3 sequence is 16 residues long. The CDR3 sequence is CASSLTAGDRQETQYF. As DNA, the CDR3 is TGTGCCAGCAGCTTGACGGCGGGGGACCGCCAAGAGACCCAGTACTTC.

The CDR3 loop reads CASSQDRSVYEQYF. CDR3 nucleotide sequence: TGTGCCAGCAGCCAAGATCGGTCCGTCTACGAGCAGTACTTC. V usage is TRBV3-1 and J usage is TRBJ2-7, with D uncertain. Per the germline V gene, CDR1 is LGHDT and CDR2 is YNNKEL (reference sequence). This CDR3 has 14 residues. V was shortened by 0 bases and J by 3 bases, with 9 bases between the two germline ends.